This TCR beta chain emerged from a study of PD-1 blockade in classical Hodgkin lymphoma (dated by TCRdb to 2018 to 2021). Regarding the study in general: Nivolumab dosing was 3 mg/kg intravenously every 2 weeks, continuing until either disease progression or unacceptable toxicity. A peripheral blood immune signature of response to PD-1 blockade in classical Hodgkin lymphoma was defined using TCR beta sequencing and CyTOF.

Remarks on this clone: There is no known antigen for this receptor. Base qualities were left out, and no much larger clone turns up one base away.

Genomic DNA was extracted with the Qiagen DNeasy kit from unsorted PBMCs and from negatively selected CD4+ and CD8+ fractions. Using primers that anneal to V and J segments, immunoSEQ multiplex PCR amplified the TCR beta CDR3 regions. A synthetic immune receptor repertoire was used to minimize amplification bias, and any remaining bias was removed computationally after sequencing. Regarding the original processing steps: Custom Python scripts were used to quantify repertoire diversity as the Shannon entropy index. Unsorted, CD4+ and CD8+ repertoires were examined separately, except in combined analyses, for which CD4+ and CD8+ sequences were merged in silico. A clone counted as expanded when the clone's frequency after treatment rose at least 2-fold relative to C1D1, and clones undetected at baseline were given a pseudocount of 0.5. Clones with 0 or 1 copy at C1D1 were defined as singleton clones, while clones with 2 or more copies were defined as non-singleton clones. Clones expanded in unsorted samples were annotated as CD4+, CD8+ or unknown by matching protein sequences in sorted samples from the same patient. Wilcoxon tests on paired samples were used to test diversity changes from C1D1 to C4D1. In its TCRdb copy, this immuneACCESS table keeps in-frame sequences only and misses some clones. Where compared with another copy, unresolved V genes explain less than half of these, and the others have no known cause. The V and J calls and the clone size are those of that table, but D and trimming were determined from the DNA. Present in this sample are tens of thousands of clones, about 73% of which were seen just once. Clones ranked in the top ten supply over 15% of the sample.

V is pruned by 3 bases and J by 5 bases, leaving 6 bases of the junction without a gene match. As encoded in the germline V gene (reference sequence), CDR1 is MNHEY while CDR2 is SMNVEV. From cysteine to phenylalanine, the CDR3 is 15 amino acids long. This entry keeps only the CDR3 DNA: 45 bases, framed from base 1. The full study reports these points: The study was limited to a single clinical trial cohort, and causes of repertoire differences, possibly disease activity or prior therapy, remained undefined. Patients starting nivolumab less than 1 year after ASCT had lower diversity and were excluded from later analyses to avoid confounding by immune reconstitution. Baseline TCR diversity was reported to be lower in newly diagnosed patients than in healthy donors and to be lower still in relapsed/refractory patients. By C4D1, a significant rise was seen in CD4+ TCR diversity but not in CD8+ TCR diversity (p=0.0027 vs p=0.16), and the rise was most apparent among complete responders (p=0.02). Baseline diversity similar to that of newly diagnosed patients was observed in trial patients achieving complete response, whereas significantly lower diversity was observed in partial responders and progressors.

The time point label here, explained by the study, means: cycle 4 day 1 (C4D1), after less than 7 weeks of nivolumab. Every trial patient had relapsed following autologous stem cell transplantation, and prior brentuximab vedotin exposure was what differed among cohorts A, B and C. The trial cohort was composed of 56 patients with relapsed/refractory classical Hodgkin lymphoma, for whom complete response, partial response or progressive disease was recorded as best overall response. Single-agent nivolumab was administered to trial patients in the multi-cohort phase II CheckMate 205 trial. An independent review committee assessed best overall response by applying the 2007 International Working Group response criteria. Trial PBMCs were collected just before the start of nivolumab (C1D1) and during therapy at cycle 2 day 1 and cycle 4 day 1. Peripheral blood was collected in 8 mL Vacutainer Cell Preparation Tubes, from which PBMCs were isolated by centrifugation and then cryopreserved.

This TCR came from a human donor with classical Hodgkin lymphoma. The material sequenced was peripheral blood mononuclear cells (PBMCs), taken before the fourth cycle of nivolumab. The chain joins TRBV27 to TRBJ2-7, with 11 bases aligning to TRBD1. The nucleotide sequence reads TGTGCCAGCAGTTTTAGGACAGGGGGCCTGCACGAGCAGTACTTC. The resulting protein is CASSFRTGGLHEQYF.